This entry lists 27 T cell receptor beta chains sequenced from one sample in a study of early T cells in non-severe SARS-CoV-2 infection. MiXCR, applied by TCRdb to the 5' RACE reads, yields one record per CDR3 protein. The sample gives roughly 81,000 distinct CDR3 sequences, 12% of which show up once; about 2.7% is in the top ten. Sequenced material: whole blood. These receptors all stem from an adult who was a healthcare worker with PCR-confirmed SARS-CoV-2 infection or an uninfected control (not recorded which).

The table lists this clonotype with many counts. The chain combines TRBV5-1 with TRBJ1-4, with TRBD1 identical over 7 bases. Losses at the gene ends were 1 base for V and 3 bases for J; bases not matched to a gene: 9. The CDR3 runs to 17 residues. Germline V gene sequence: CDR1 SGHRS, CDR2 YFSETQ. The chain's CDR3 is CASSLSTGRAPNEKLFF. The DNA for the CDR3 is TGCGCCAGCAGCTTGTCGACAGGGCGAGCCCCTAATGAAAAACTGTTTTTT.

This clonotype was detected many times. The chain couples TRBV28 to TRBJ1-2; D gene uncertain. The CDR3 runs to 14 residues. Germline V gene sequence: CDR1 MDHEN, CDR2 SYDVKM. With 7 bases removed from V and 4 bases from J, the gap between germline ends came to 16 bases. The CDR3 DNA reads TGTGCCAGCACAAGCTTGGCAGCGGGCTATGGCTACACCTTC. Protein sequence: CASTSLAAGYGYTF.

A few counts support this clonotype. The V and J genes are TRBV11-3 and TRBJ2-3; the match to TRBD2 covers 11 bases. With V trimmed by 0 bases and J by 4 bases, 6 bases remained unmatched. Germline V gene sequence: CDR1 SGHNT, CDR2 YENEEA. This CDR3 has 17 residues. DNA of the CDR3: TGTGCCAGCAGCTTAGATCTGACTAGCGGGAACTCAGATACGCAGTATTTT. This gives the protein CASSLDLTSGNSDTQYF.

This clonotype came up a few times. This chain uses TRBV10-3 with TRBJ2-2; 8 bases line up with TRBD1. Germline V gives CDR1 ENHRY, CDR2 SYGVKD. This CDR3 comprises 18 residues. The V segment lost 4 bases and the J segment 6 bases; nucleotides outside the gene matches: 16. This CDR3 reads CAISVGRGRVTPAGELFF. The CDR3 DNA reads TGTGCCATCAGTGTGGGCAGGGGGCGTGTAACCCCCGCCGGGGAGCTGTTTTTT.

The table lists this clonotype with many counts. The CDR3 DNA reads as TGTGCCACCAGTCGTGTAGCGGGGGGGACCTACAATGAGCAGTTCTTC. This sequence encodes CATSRVAGGTYNEQFF. The J gene is TRBJ2-1, the V gene TRBV19; 11 nucleotides agree with TRBD2. The CDR3 loop spans 16 amino acids. The germline V gene has CDR1 LNHDA and CDR2 SQIVND (reference sequence). The V and J ends lost 10 bases and 2 bases, in that order; junction bases with no gene match: 10.

This clonotype was picked up many times. The gene calls are TRBV11-2 and TRBJ1-4; 9 positions agree with TRBD1. Germline V gene sequence: CDR1 SGHAT, CDR2 FQNNGV. The CDR3 loop spans 15 amino acids. After removal of 4 bases from V and 6 bases from J, the junction contained 6 bases not matched to a gene. The CDR3 protein is CASSSPTGGYEKLFF. In nucleotides, the CDR3 is TGTGCCAGCAGCTCCCCGACAGGGGGTTATGAAAAACTGTTTTTT.

Ten or more counts support this clonotype. This chain uses TRBV18 with TRBJ1-3; D gene ambiguous. CDR1 KGHSH and CDR2 LQKENI come from the germline V gene. The V gene lost 3 bases and the J gene lost 16 bases, with 13 bases spanning the gap. The CDR3 extends over 11 amino acids. The DNA for the CDR3 is TGTGCCAGCTCACCGGACTCACTCCTGTATTTT. Amino acids: CASSPDSLLYF.

V usage is TRBV12-5 and J usage is TRBJ1-5, with 7 positions matching TRBD1. The V gene end was trimmed by 3 bases and the J gene end by 0 bases; junction bases not matched to a gene: 11. The CDR3 loop spans 18 amino acids. CDR1 and CDR2 from the germline V gene are LGHNT and FRNRAP. The CDR3 region has the DNA TGTGCTAGTGGTTTTTCCCCTAACAGGGGACATAGCAATCAGCCCCAGCATTTT. Its protein product is CASGFSPNRGHSNQPQHF.

The genes are TRBV7-9 and TRBJ2-3, with 7 bases aligning to TRBD1. The trim removed 7 bases at V and 0 bases at J, leaving 7 bases unmatched. CDR1 is SEHNR and CDR2 is FQNEAQ in the germline V gene (reference sequence). This CDR3 spans 15 amino acids. The CDR3 reads CASTGQGESTDTQYF. CDR3 in DNA: TGTGCCAGCACCGGCCAGGGGGAAAGCACAGATACGCAGTATTTT.

This clonotype was detected many times. The rearrangement uses TRBV11-1 and TRBJ2-3, with D hard to call. CDR3 length: 13 residues. Germline V gene data show CDR1 as SGHAT and CDR2 as FQDESV (reference sequence). The V gene lost 5 bases and the J gene lost 6 bases, with 12 bases spanning the gap. CDR3 protein: CASSREPEDTQYF. The DNA of the CDR3 is TGTGCCAGCAGCCGCGAACCAGAGGATACGCAGTATTTT.

J is TRBJ2-1 and V is TRBV28; D gene uncertain. The CDR3 sequence is 13 residues long. Trimming took off 2 bases at V and 8 bases at J, with 10 bases between the two ends. Per germline, CDR1 MDHEN and CDR2 SYDVKM. CDR3 residues: CASSLNNRDEQFF. Written as DNA, the CDR3 is TGTGCCAGCAGTTTAAACAACCGGGATGAGCAGTTCTTC.

This clonotype was counted many times. The rearrangement joins TRBV24-1 to TRBJ2-2; D perhaps matches TRBD1 (5 bases). Germline CDR1 KGHDR, CDR2 SFDVKD. V lost 4 bases to trimming and J lost 7 bases, with 15 bases between them. CDR3 length equals 15 residues. The CDR3 DNA reads as TGTGCCACCAGTGACCTACAGGTTCGGAACGGGGAGCTGTTTTTT. This codes for CATSDLQVRNGELFF.

This clonotype came up many times. This chain connects TRBV18 to TRBJ2-6, with D unresolved. From germline, CDR1 is KGHSH and CDR2 LQKENI. The ends were cut back, 4 bases at V and 0 bases at J, with 13 bases in the middle. This CDR3 has 17 residues. In DNA form, the CDR3 reads TGTGCCAGCTCACAACAGAGGCAGAACTCTGGGGCCAACGTCCTGACTTTC. It codes for CASSQQRQNSGANVLTF.

J is TRBJ2-1 and V is TRBV5-5, with D unclear. The V and J ends lost 3 bases and 10 bases respectively, with 14 bases between them. The CDR3 totals 13 residues. Germline CDR1 SGHKS, CDR2 YYEKEE (reference sequence). CDR3 in amino acids: CASSSRPRWEQFF. CDR3 bases: TGTGCCAGCAGCTCGAGACCGAGATGGGAGCAGTTCTTC.

J is TRBJ2-7 and V is TRBV29-1, with a weak D call TRBD1 (5 bases). V gave up 6 bases and J gave up 2 bases, with 11 bases separating them. The germline CDR1 and CDR2 sequences are SQVTM and ANQGSEA. This CDR3 region has 12 residues. CDR3 in amino acids: CSVRAGPYEQYF. Written as DNA, the CDR3 is TGCAGCGTCAGGGCAGGTCCCTACGAGCAGTACTTC.

The J gene is TRBJ2-5, the V gene TRBV7-8, with unresolved D. Germline V gene lookup returns CDR1 SGHVS and CDR2 FQNEAQ. This CDR3 spans 13 amino acids. The V end was cut by 1 base, the J end by 5 bases, with 8 bases between. CDR3: CASSLDLRETQYF. The DNA for the CDR3 is TGTGCCAGCAGCTTAGACTTAAGGGAGACCCAGTACTTC.

V gene TRBV5-1 combines with J gene TRBJ2-5, with 7 bases fitting TRBD2. CDR1 SGHRS and CDR2 YFSETQ come from the germline V gene. The ends lost 4 bases at V and 1 base at J; junction bases unmatched: 4. This CDR3 has 14 amino acids. The CDR3 bases are TGCGCCAGCAGCCCCCCGGGGGGCCAAGAGACCCAGTACTTC. It translates to CASSPPGGQETQYF.

Here the CDR3 reads CASSFYGGEEQFF. In nucleotides, the CDR3 is TGTGCCAGCAGCTTCTACGGGGGGGAAGAGCAGTTCTTC. The V call is TRBV3-1, the J call TRBJ2-1; TRBD2 matches 8 bases. The J segment lost 10 bases and the V segment lost 5 bases, leaving 7 bases of the junction unmatched. CDR1 and CDR2 (germline): LGHDT, YNNKEL (reference sequence). There are 13 residues in the CDR3.

This chain joins TRBV12-3 or TRBV12-4 and TRBJ2-1; a possible D gene is TRBD2 (6 bases). The V end was cut by 6 bases, the J end by 5 bases, with 8 bases between. The CDR3 runs 12 residues. The CDR3 is CASRRGNNEQFF. The CDR3 DNA reads as TGTGCCAGCAGGCGGGGCAACAATGAGCAGTTCTTC.

The gene calls are TRBV30 and TRBJ1-1, with D possibly TRBD1 on 6 matching bases. V lost 5 bases, J lost 11 bases, and 15 bases lay in between. Per the germline V gene, CDR1 is GTSNPN and CDR2 is SVGIG (reference sequence). This CDR3 has 11 amino acids. The CDR3 region is CAWVEGRGAFF. In nucleotides, the CDR3 is TGTGCCTGGGTGGAAGGCAGGGGCGCTTTCTTT.

DNA for the CDR3: TGTGCCAGCAGCCCCTCTGCAGCGGGGGCCTCCTACGAGCAGTACTTC. This encodes CASSPSAAGASYEQYF. The chain joins TRBV7-8 to TRBJ2-7, with TRBD2 matching over 8 bases. The CDR3 contains 16 residues. V was pared by 5 bases and J by 0 bases, with 9 bases of the junction left unmatched. Looked up from germline, CDR1 is SGHVS and CDR2 is FQNEAQ.

This clonotype was found many times. V and J are TRBV5-5 and TRBJ1-1, with D possibly matching TRBD1 (5 bases). The V gene lost 4 bases and the J gene lost 7 bases, with 23 bases spanning the gap. The CDR3 consists of 16 residues. CDR1 is SGHKS and CDR2 is YYEKEE in the germline V gene (reference sequence). In DNA, the CDR3 is TGTGCCAGCAGCCTCGTTGGCGTGAGATGGGGGAGTGAAGCTTTCTTT. Its protein is CASSLVGVRWGSEAFF.

This clonotype came up a few times. The chain joins TRBV28 to TRBJ1-6; no reliable D call. V was cut by 5 bases and J by 7 bases, with 12 bases left in between. Germline assignment: CDR1 MDHEN and CDR2 SYDVKM. This CDR3 comprises 14 residues. The CDR3 DNA follows: TGTGCCAGCAGTCCTTATATGGGGAATTCACCCCTCCACTTT. Translating gives CASSPYMGNSPLHF.

This clonotype has just a few counts. The chain recombines TRBV18 with TRBJ1-2; D gene ambiguous. V lost 3 bases, J lost 4 bases, and 12 bases lay in between. Germline V gives CDR1 KGHSH, CDR2 LQKENI. This CDR3 is built from 14 residues. CDR3 DNA: TGTGCCAGCTCACCGGGCCCAGCCCCCTATGGCTACACCTTC. Protein sequence: CASSPGPAPYGYTF.

The chain couples TRBV11-2 to TRBJ1-1, with unresolved D. Germline assignment: CDR1 SGHAT and CDR2 FQNNGV. The CDR3 is 13 residues long. Trimming removed 8 bases at V and 2 bases at J, with 12 bases between. CDR3 in DNA: TGTGCCAGCGGCCTTAGGCGCAACACTGAAGCTTTCTTT. Its protein is CASGLRRNTEAFF.

The count of this clonotype is one. The CDR3 loop reads CASSSPGQGPEAFF. CDR3 coding DNA: TGTGCCAGCAGCTCTCCGGGACAGGGACCTGAAGCTTTCTTT. This rearrangement joins TRBV7-6 to TRBJ1-1; 9 bases align to TRBD1. The CDR3 runs 14 residues. Trimming took 4 bases from V and 6 from J; bases not matched to a gene: 6. Germline loops: CDR1 SGHVS, CDR2 FNYEAQ.

This clonotype was recorded at least ten times. The V gene is TRBV2, the J gene TRBJ2-1, with 9 bases that match TRBD2. V lost 6 bases, J lost 8 bases, and 17 bases stayed unmatched. Per the germline V gene, CDR1 is SNHLY and CDR2 is FYNNEI. This CDR3 has 17 amino acids. The CDR3 loop reads CASSREGPWGLAHEQFF. CDR3 nucleotides: TGTGCCAGCAGCCGAGAGGGGCCCTGGGGACTAGCCCATGAGCAGTTCTTC.